The T cell receptor (beta chain) under discussion was sequenced for a study of somatic mutations in cytotoxic T cells in rheumatoid arthritis. About the study: Among the T-cell populations stained with V beta antibodies, some were separated by flow sorting at nearly 100% purity, including V beta1+ cells whose TCRB was sequenced.

As regards this clone: The antigen is undetermined.

The study, taken as a whole, reports: Greater age accompanied higher CD8+ clonality in rheumatoid arthritis patients, a pattern that was absent in healthy controls.

The length of the CDR3 is 14 residues. Germline CDR1 and CDR2: SGHRS and YFSETQ. The V end was cut by 0 bases, the J end by 1 base, with 7 bases between. The repertoire was sequenced with immunoSEQ multiplex PCR; TCRdb's copy has only in-frame clones and lacks some. This table has around 9,700 clones, about 79% appearing once. The sample comprised CD8+ T cells sorted from blood. The sequence was obtained from an adult with rheumatoid arthritis. The V gene is TRBV5-1, the J gene TRBJ1-1; no clear D gene. CDR3 nucleotides: TGCGCCAGCAGCTTGGGCCAGCAGAACACTGAAGCTTTCTTT. Translated, it gives CASSLGQQNTEAFF.